A selection of T cell receptor beta chains follows, all from one sample in a study of blood T cell repertoires in COVID-19. Data came from immunoSEQ multiplex PCR; TCRdb stores just in-frame clones and leaves some out. The sample includes a few hundred thousand clones, approximately 90% of them seen just once. The sequencing sample was made of peripheral blood. Receptors were obtained from a man aged 30-40 years with acute or convalescent COVID-19. Each CDR3 is given with its conserved first and last residue. D genes are given only for firm matches. Not every row has a clone size; where given, it reads once, few, many or a size class.

clone_size | d_call | j_call | v_call | cdr3_aa | cdr3_nt
. | TRBD2 | TRBJ2-7 | TRBV30 | CASSGIYEQYF | TGTGCCTCTAGCGGGATCTACGAGCAGTACTTC
. | . | TRBJ1-1 | TRBV10-3 | CAIRYGVDTEAFF | TGTGCCATCAGGTACGGGGTGGATACTGAAGCTTTCTTT
. | TRBD1 | TRBJ1-6 | TRBV27 | CASRPSDRAGNSPLHF | TGTGCCAGCAGACCTTCGGACAGGGCGGGCAATTCACCCCTCCACTTT
. | TRBD1 | TRBJ1-1 | TRBV27 | CASTRQGAPGTEAFF | TGTGCCAGCACTAGACAGGGGGCGCCGGGGACTGAAGCTTTCTTT
. | TRBD1 | TRBJ1-6 | TRBV6-5 | CAITLTGDSPLHF | TGTGCCATTACGTTGACAGGGGATTCACCCCTCCACTTT
. | . | TRBJ2-7 | TRBV30 | CAWKTDPKTNLKSYEQYF | TGTGCCTGGAAGACCGACCCAAAGACAAACCTAAAATCCTACGAGCAGTACTTC
. | . | TRBJ2-1 | TRBV6-5 | CASSSTGYNEQFF | TGTGCCAGCAGTTCAACTGGTTACAATGAGCAGTTCTTC
. | . | TRBJ1-5 | TRBV2 | CASDGGRGQPQHF | TGTGCCAGCGATGGAGGGCGGGGTCAGCCCCAGCATTTT
. | TRBD1 | TRBJ1-4 | TRBV7-7 | CASSDRQGPNEKLFF | TGTGCTAGCAGCGACAGACAGGGACCTAATGAAAAACTGTTTTTT
. | . | TRBJ2-5 | TRBV14 | CASSNRRLQETQYF | TGTGCCAGCAGCAACAGACGGTTACAAGAGACCCAGTACTTC
few | TRBD2 | TRBJ2-3 | TRBV2 | CASKYSGGTQYF | TGTGCCAGCAAGTACTCGGGGGGTACGCAGTATTTT